This T cell receptor beta chain is drawn from a study of cytomegalovirus exposure and HLA in healthy donors. Study observations and caveats: Earlier analysis yielded a pattern in which most TCR beta V segments were productive about 87% or about 30% of the time.

60 Vbeta and 13 Jbeta primers were used in PCR. Clones were read by immunoSEQ multiplex PCR, and TCRdb kept only the in-frame ones, dropping some. The sample totals fewer than 200,000 clones. Regarding this clone: Its antigen is currently unknown.

V was cut by 4 bases and J by 6 bases, with 16 bases left in between. The CDR3 runs 14 residues. From germline, CDR1 is SGDLS and CDR2 YYNGEE. This clonotype was obtained from a woman aged 60-75 years in good health and CMV-seronegative. The chain recombines TRBV9 with TRBJ1-1; D might be TRBD1 (5 bases). The sample comprised PBMCs. The CDR3 sequence is CASSRNQGVAEAFF. Here the CDR3 DNA reads TGTGCCAGCAGCAGGAACCAGGGTGTCGCTGAAGCTTTCTTT. The variable domain in full, with the rest retrieved from reference TRBV9 and TRBJ1-1, is DSGVTQTPKHLITATGQRVTLRCSPRSGDLSVYWYQQSLDQGLQFLIQYYNGEERAKGNILERFSAQQFPDLHSELNLSSLELGDSALYFCASSRNQGVAEAFFGQGTRLTVV.